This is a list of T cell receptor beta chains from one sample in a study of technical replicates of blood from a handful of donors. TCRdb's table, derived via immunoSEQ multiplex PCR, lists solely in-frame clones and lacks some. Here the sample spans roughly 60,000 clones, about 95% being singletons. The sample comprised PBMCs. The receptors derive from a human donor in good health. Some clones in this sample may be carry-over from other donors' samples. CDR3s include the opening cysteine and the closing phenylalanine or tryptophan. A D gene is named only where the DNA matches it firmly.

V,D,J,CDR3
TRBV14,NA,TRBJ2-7,CASSQVISYEQYF
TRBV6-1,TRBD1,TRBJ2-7,CASRRGTGPYEQYF
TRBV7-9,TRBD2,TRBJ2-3,CASSPTATSGDTQYF
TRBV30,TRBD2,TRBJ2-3,CAWSLAGADTQYF
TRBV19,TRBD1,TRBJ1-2,CASSITGVNYGYTF
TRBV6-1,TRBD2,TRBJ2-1,CASSEGLASYNEQFF
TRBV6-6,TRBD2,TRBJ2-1,CASSPLAGRSYNEQFF
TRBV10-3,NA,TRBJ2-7,CAIKATGSSYEQYF
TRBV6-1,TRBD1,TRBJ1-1,CASREGQVLSEAFF
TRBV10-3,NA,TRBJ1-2,CAISGTAGEGGYTF
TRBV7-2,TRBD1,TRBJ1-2,CASSQGDRQGTRTF
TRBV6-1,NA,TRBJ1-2,CASRGAGLGGYTF
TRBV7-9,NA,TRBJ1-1,CASSLAERTEAFF
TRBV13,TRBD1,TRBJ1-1,CASSAYRGGNTEAFF
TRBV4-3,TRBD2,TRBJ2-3,CASSQAGKAGTDTQYF
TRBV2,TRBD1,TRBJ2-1,CASTRQGWAYNEQFF
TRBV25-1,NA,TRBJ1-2,CASRKDSNYGYTF
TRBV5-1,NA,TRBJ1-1,CASSTGTLNTEAFF
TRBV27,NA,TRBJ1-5,CASSLRGQPQHF
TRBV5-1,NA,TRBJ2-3,CASSLRQGGGTDTQYF
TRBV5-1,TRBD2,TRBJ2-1,CASTPLAGAFYEQFF